This entry lists 29 T cell receptor beta chains sequenced from one sample in a study of cytotoxic CD8 clonotypes in ibrutinib-treated CLL. Some clones are missing from TCRdb's copy, which holds only in-frame ones; the method was immunoSEQ multiplex PCR. The sample gives 130,000 or so clones, approximately 80% of which show up once; around 30% is in the top ten. Material: PBMCs, obtained after 12 months of ibrutinib treatment. The receptors were sampled from a human donor with chronic lymphocytic leukemia.

The chain carries TRBV6-5 and TRBJ2-7, with 7 nucleotides matching TRBD1. The CDR3 has 13 residues. Trimming cost V 6 bases and J 5 bases; bases outside gene matches: 7. CDR1 and CDR2 (germline): MNHEY, SVGAGI. The chain's CDR3 is CASRKTGSDEQYF. CDR3 in DNA: TGTGCCAGCAGGAAGACAGGGTCGGACGAGCAGTACTTC.

The table lists this clone with a count of one. The chain joins TRBV7-2 to TRBJ1-4; 9 nucleotides line up with TRBD1. The germline V gene has CDR1 SGHTA and CDR2 FQGNSA. The V segment lost 5 bases and the J segment 7 bases; nucleotides outside the gene matches: 5. The CDR3 length is 14 residues. CDR3 residues: CASSLQGASEKLFF. The CDR3 DNA reads as TGTGCCAGCAGCCTACAGGGGGCCTCTGAAAAACTGTTTTTT.

The chain combines TRBV15 with TRBJ2-2, with D unclear. V lost 5 bases, J lost 4 bases, and 8 bases lay in between. The CDR3 runs 13 residues. Germline CDR1 reads LNHNV; CDR2 reads YYDKDF (reference sequence). The CDR3 DNA follows: TGTGCCACCAGCTCAACGCGCACCGGGGAGCTGTTTTTT. It codes for CATSSTRTGELFF.

This clone was observed a handful of times. The V call is TRBV19, the J call TRBJ1-5; TRBD1 matches at 8 bases. From germline, CDR1 is LNHDA and CDR2 SQIVND (reference sequence). This CDR3 comprises 17 residues. With 4 bases clipped from V and 4 bases from J, the junction kept 12 bases outside the gene matches. CDR3 amino acids: CASSRPTTGGGNQPQHF. CDR3 bases: TGTGCCAGTAGTAGACCAACCACAGGGGGTGGAAATCAGCCCCAGCATTTT.

This CDR3 reads CASSLFLAGGPEQYF. CDR3 DNA sequence: TGTGCCAGCAGTTTATTTTTGGCGGGGGGGCCCGAGCAGTACTTC. The genes are TRBV28 and TRBJ2-7; 9 positions match TRBD2. The CDR3 sequence is 15 residues long. Per germline, CDR1 MDHEN and CDR2 SYDVKM. The junction had 7 bases not matched to a gene; V was cut back by 1 base and J by 6 bases.

There are a few counts of this clone. This chain connects TRBV28 to TRBJ1-5; TRBD1 matches at 7 bases. Germline V CDR1 and CDR2: MDHEN, SYDVKM. Trimming cost V 4 bases and J 7 bases; bases outside gene matches: 13. CDR3 length equals 16 residues. In DNA, the CDR3 is TGTGCCAGCAGTTCGGTAGGGACAGTAACAGGACAGCCCCAGCATTTT. This gives the protein CASSSVGTVTGQPQHF.

This rearrangement joins TRBV28 to TRBJ2-1; tentative D call: TRBD2 (5 bases). The ends were cut back, 5 bases at V and 7 bases at J, with 18 bases in the middle. This CDR3 spans 15 amino acids. Germline lookup yields CDR1 MDHEN and CDR2 SYDVKM. In DNA form, the CDR3 reads TGTGCCAGCAGTGACACGGCCCTCAGCGGTAATGAGCAGTTCTTC. Its translation: CASSDTALSGNEQFF.

The V and J genes are TRBV4-2 and TRBJ2-1; weak D call: TRBD2 (6 bases). The length of the CDR3 is 14 residues. The germline V gene encodes CDR1 LGHNA and CDR2 YNFKEQ. V dropped 0 bases and J dropped 10 bases, with 13 bases sitting between them. CDR3 residues: CASSQEIGSGEQFF. The CDR3 bases are TGTGCCAGCAGCCAAGAAATTGGAAGCGGGGAGCAGTTCTTC.

DNA of the CDR3: TGTGCCAGCAGTCCCCGATGGGGGGAGACCCAGTACTTC. Protein sequence: CASSPRWGETQYF. The chain recombines TRBV27 with TRBJ2-5, with D possibly being TRBD1 or TRBD2 (5 bases each). CDR3 length: 13 amino acids. Germline lookup yields CDR1 MNHEY and CDR2 SMNVEV (reference sequence). The V and J ends lost 5 bases and 5 bases respectively, with 12 bases between them.

The rearrangement joins TRBV7-2 to TRBJ2-3; TRBD2 aligns across 8 bases. The CDR3 is made up of 17 amino acids. Germline-derived CDR1 and CDR2 are SGHTA and FQGNSA. J was trimmed by 3 bases and V by 4 bases; bases with no gene match: 12. The chain's CDR3 is CASSSTGRGLGTDTQYF. The CDR3 DNA sequence: TGTGCCAGCAGCTCTACGGGGCGGGGACTAGGTACAGATACGCAGTATTTT.

CDR3 nucleotides: TGTGCCAGCAGCTCTCCCACCAGCGGGCTCTACGAGCAGTACTTC. Residues: CASSSPTSGLYEQYF. The chain uses TRBV7-2 and TRBJ2-7, with D perhaps TRBD2 (6 bases). CDR3 length: 15 amino acids. V lost 4 bases and J lost 3, with 16 bases in between. CDR1 is SGHTA and CDR2 is FQGNSA in the germline V gene.

CDR3 in amino acids: CASSLDTTYEQYF. CDR3 sequence (DNA): TGTGCCAGCAGCTTGGACACTACCTACGAGCAGTACTTC. The chain has TRBV7-6 and TRBJ2-7, with a possible D match to TRBD1 (5 bases). Germline values: CDR1 SGHVS, CDR2 FNYEAQ. V dropped 3 bases and J dropped 2 bases, with 8 bases sitting between them. The CDR3 runs 13 residues.

The chain carries TRBV27 and TRBJ2-7; 7 bases fit TRBD1. V was pared by 5 bases and J by 3 bases, with 7 bases of the junction left unmatched. Germline CDR1 is MNHEY and CDR2 is SMNVEV (reference sequence). The CDR3 spans 14 residues. The CDR3: CASSQDRRFYEQYF. DNA for the CDR3: TGTGCCAGCAGTCAGGACAGGAGGTTCTACGAGCAGTACTTC.

This clone has only a few counts. This chain links TRBV29-1 with TRBJ1-1, with D tentatively TRBD1 (5 bases). The V end lost 3 bases, the J end lost 4 bases, and 12 bases lay between the germline ends. The CDR3 is 13 residues long. CDR1 SQVTM and CDR2 ANQGSEA come from the germline V gene. DNA of the CDR3: TGCAGCGTTGATAACGGGGGGAGCACTGAAGCTTTCTTT. Translation: CSVDNGGSTEAFF.

The CDR3 here is CAAHSSMHGYTF. As DNA, the CDR3 is TGTGCCGCACACTCCTCCATGCATGGCTACACCTTC. The genes are TRBV10-3 and TRBJ1-2, with D unresolved. The V end was cut by 11 bases, the J end by 6 bases, with 16 bases between. The CDR3 runs to 12 residues. Germline CDR1 is ENHRY and CDR2 is SYGVKD.

V gene TRBV19 combines with J gene TRBJ1-4; no firm D call. The CDR3 totals 12 residues. V gave up 5 bases and J gave up 10 bases, with 11 bases separating them. Germline V gives CDR1 LNHDA, CDR2 SQIVND (reference sequence). DNA for the CDR3: TGTGCCAGTAGTCTCGGGGTTGGAAAACTGTTTTTT. This sequence encodes CASSLGVGKLFF.

This clone is a singleton in its sample. The V and J genes are TRBV4-3 and TRBJ2-1; 7 bases map to TRBD2. Germline CDR1 and CDR2: LGHNA and YSLEER. This CDR3 comprises 16 residues. Trimming removed 1 base from V and 3 bases from J; junction bases left unmatched: 6. The CDR3 nucleotides read TGCGCCAGCAGCCAAGCGTGGCGGGAGTACTACAATGAGCAGTTCTTC. Amino acids: CASSQAWREYYNEQFF.

The rearrangement joins TRBV27 to TRBJ2-2; D unclear. CDR1 is MNHEY, CDR2 SMNVEV, per germline (reference sequence). The germline V and J ends were trimmed by 9 bases and 4 bases, with 39 bases remaining between them. The CDR3 is 22 amino acids. The CDR3 coding sequence is TGTGCCAGGTTACTGGATCCCGGAGTGAAGCGAGCGCGCGGACGGCTCACCGGGGAGCTGTTTTTT. Encoded protein: CARLLDPGVKRARGRLTGELFF.

This chain joins TRBV2 and TRBJ2-2; 8 nucleotides match TRBD1. V was clipped by 6 bases and J by 7 bases; unmatched bases: 7. This CDR3 spans 14 amino acids. The germline gives CDR1 SNHLY, CDR2 FYNNEI. The chain's CDR3 is CASRVDREYGELFF. The CDR3 DNA reads as TGTGCCAGCAGGGTGGACAGGGAATACGGGGAGCTGTTTTTT.

This clone was recorded once. The genes are TRBV7-2 and TRBJ2-2; 8 bases are shared with TRBD1. The V gene's germline CDR1 is SGHTA and CDR2 FQGNSA. Unmatched junction bases numbered 3, after V lost 5 bases and J lost 4 bases. This CDR3 is 14 amino acids long. The CDR3 loop reads CASSGTGPTGELFF. The DNA for the CDR3 is TGTGCCAGCAGCGGGACAGGTCCCACCGGGGAGCTGTTTTTT. The variable domain in full, completed from reference TRBV7-2 and TRBJ2-2, reads GAGVSQSPSNKVTEKGKDVELRCDPISGHTALYWYRQSLGQGLEFLIYFQGNSAPDKSGLPSDRFSAERTGGSVSTLTIQRTQQEDSAVYLCASSGTGPTGELFFGEGSRLTVL.

Only one count was recorded for this clone. The chain carries TRBV7-9 and TRBJ2-5, with D perhaps TRBD1 or TRBD2 (5 bases each). CDR1 is SEHNR, CDR2 FQNEAQ, per germline (reference sequence). V was cut by 2 bases and J by 9 bases, with 19 bases left in between. The CDR3 covers 15 residues. CDR3 region: CASSLRGQGTAAQYF. CDR3 DNA sequence: TGTGCCAGCAGCTTAAGAGGGCAGGGTACCGCAGCCCAGTACTTC.

The rearrangement joins TRBV5-6 to TRBJ1-4; D ambiguous. The CDR3 is 12 residues long. In germline, CDR1 is SGHDT, CDR2 YYEEEE. The germline V and J ends were trimmed by 0 bases and 12 bases, with 9 bases remaining between them. The CDR3 region is CASSLGGLELFF. The CDR3, as DNA: TGTGCCAGCAGCTTGGGAGGGTTGGAACTGTTTTTT.

The V call is TRBV5-6, the J call TRBJ1-2; 7 bases fit TRBD1. This CDR3 is 12 amino acids long. The J segment lost 5 bases and the V segment lost 4 bases, leaving 2 bases of the junction unmatched. CDR1 is SGHDT and CDR2 is YYEEEE in the germline V gene. The CDR3 loop reads CASSTGVYGYTF. For the CDR3, the DNA is TGTGCCAGCAGCACAGGGGTTTATGGCTACACCTTC.

The V and J genes are TRBV7-8 and TRBJ1-1; 7 positions match TRBD1. The trim removed 1 base at V and 4 bases at J, leaving 6 bases unmatched. The CDR3 contains 15 residues. CDR1 SGHVS and CDR2 FQNEAQ come from the germline V gene. This CDR3 is CASSLGQTGSTEAFF. The CDR3 nucleotides read TGTGCCAGCAGCTTAGGGCAGACAGGGTCCACTGAAGCTTTCTTT. Together with reference TRBV7-8 and TRBJ1-1, the CDR3 gives the full variable domain: GAGVSQSPRYKVAKRGQDVALRCDPISGHVSLFWYQQALGQGPEFLTYFQNEAQLDKSGLPSDRFFAERPEGSVSTLKIQRTQQEDSAVYLCASSLGQTGSTEAFFGQGTRLTVV.

This chain joins TRBV6-5 and TRBJ1-5; a possible D gene is TRBD1 (5 bases). Germline CDR1 and CDR2: MNHEY and SVGAGI. Trimming removed 3 bases from V and 1 base from J, with 7 bases in between. The CDR3 contains 14 residues. CDR3 sequence (DNA): TGTGCCAGCAGTTATCGACAGAGCAATCAGCCCCAGCATTTT. It codes for CASSYRQSNQPQHF.

The chain links TRBV4-1 to TRBJ2-5; D is uncertain. Germline V gene data show CDR1 as MGHRA and CDR2 as YSYEKL. CDR3 length: 13 amino acids. Trimming cost V 4 bases and J 3 bases, with 9 bases left between them. The CDR3 DNA is TGCGCCAGCAGCCTGAGAGAGAAAGAGACCCAGTACTTC. It codes for CASSLREKETQYF.

The chain combines TRBV5-1 with TRBJ2-3, with TRBD2 identical over 11 bases. V lost 2 bases to trimming and J lost 0 bases; unmatched junction nucleotides: 2. CDR3 length: 16 residues. Germline-derived CDR1 and CDR2 are SGHRS and YFSETQ. CDR3 sequence (DNA): TGCGCCAGCAGCTTCGGGACTAGCGGAAGCACAGATACGCAGTATTTT. Residues: CASSFGTSGSTDTQYF.

The chain carries TRBV6-6 and TRBJ1-3; no clear D. The CDR3 length is 14 residues. CDR1 is MNHNY and CDR2 is SVGAGI in the germline V gene (reference sequence). V was pared by 0 bases and J by 9 bases, with 12 bases between. Written as DNA, the CDR3 is TGTGCCAGCAGTTACTCGAGAGCAGCCCGCACCATATATTTT. Translated: CASSYSRAARTIYF.

The chain joins TRBV28 to TRBJ1-2; D perhaps matches TRBD1 (5 bases). The germline V gene encodes CDR1 MDHEN and CDR2 SYDVKM. The CDR3 length is 17 residues. V shed 4 bases and J shed 5 bases, with 23 bases lying between them. The CDR3 DNA sequence: TGTGCCAGCAGTTCCGGGGGGTATCAACTAGTAAGATATGGCTACACCTTC. Its translation: CASSSGGYQLVRYGYTF.